This T cell receptor (beta chain) came from a study of T cell repertoires in aging, cancer and after chemotherapy. Background on the study: Roughly 8.8 million TCR reads made up the full dataset.

V dropped 7 bases and J dropped 8 bases, with 14 bases sitting between them. Germline CDR1 and CDR2: GTSNPN and SVGIG (reference sequence). The CDR3 spans 11 residues. TCR beta rearrangements were amplified from peripheral blood genomic DNA. A mixed TRB-A/B primer pool amplified rearranged TRB by multiplex touch-down PCR. TCRdb recomputed calls from the multiplex PCR reads with MiXCR, one row per CDR3 protein. Of about 680 distinct CDR3 sequences in the sample, roughly 23% are singletons; the top ten hold roughly 47%. By sample share, this clonotype is medium-sized. The J gene is TRBJ1-2, the V gene TRBV30, with D maybe TRBD1 (5 bases). The sequence derives from a human donor in good health. Sequenced: blood. Here the CDR3 DNA reads TGTGCCTTAAATCAGGGATCAGGCTACACCTTC. Protein sequence: CALNQGSGYTF. Based on the CDR3 plus reference TRBV30 and TRBJ1-2, the full variable domain is SQTIHQWPATLVQPVGSPLSLECTVEGTSNPNLYWYRQAAGRGLQLLFYSVGIGQISSEVPQNLSASRPQDRQFILSSKKLLLSDSGFYLCALNQGSGYTFGSGTRLTVV.